This T cell receptor (beta chain) emerged from a study of CD8 T cells in ankylosing spondylitis listed by TCRdb under 2017. A note on the overall study: T cell receptor beta repertoires were profiled in healthy donors and ankylosing spondylitis patients so that disease-linked TCR variants could be found. The whole study cohort included about a hundred healthy donors and 20 to 25 ankylosing spondylitis patients. Peripheral blood samples were taken, and synovial fluid was additionally collected from ankylosing spondylitis patients.

This clonotype was picked up a small number of times. Its antigen remains unidentified. No much larger clone exists at a distance of one base, and base qualities are not known. The germline V gene yields SGHDT for CDR1 and YYEEEE for CDR2. The CDR3 measures 13 amino acids from cysteine to phenylalanine. Only the CDR3 DNA is retained, 39 bases long and in frame from the first base. Cut back by 7 bases and 3 bases, the V and J ends lie 14 bases apart. The paper's findings and limits, for the study overall: The disease-linked clones showed a CD8+ phenotype and occurred at relatively low frequencies in peripheral blood. Blood from ankylosing spondylitis patients appeared to be characterized by a TCR beta motif made up of several highly homologous amino acid variants. The disease-linked clones were reported to be significantly enriched in matched synovial fluid samples from ankylosing spondylitis patients. Some motif variants had previously been reported in the synovial fluid and blood of reactive arthritis patients, which suggests shared mechanisms of disease initiation.

TCRdb names Illumina HiSeq 2500 as the instrument used. Quantitative 5'-RACE with molecular barcodes was the method used to prepare the TCR beta libraries. In the authors' own workflow: A new computational method based on a probabilistic model of VDJ rearrangement was used to identify disease-linked TCR variants. In-frame beta chains were kept once TCRdb had trimmed the public reads at Q25 with fastp and called clones with MiXCR. Identical CDR3 protein sequences are pooled into one entry, listed with their most common genes and DNA. The V and J calls were determined by TCRdb, not by the authors. The sample contains a few hundred thousand distinct CDR3 sequences, roughly a tenth of them found a single time. The ten top clones hold approximately 20% of the sample.

The origin of this receptor is a male donor with ankylosing spondylitis or in good health (not recorded which). The material sequenced was blood, either unsorted or a sorted T cell fraction (not recorded which). Rearrangement joined TRBV5-6 to TRBJ2-7; perhaps TRBD2 is the D gene, with 6 bases matching. The DNA sequence follows: TGTGCCAGCGGGACTCCTCAGATCTACGAGCAGTACTTC. Its translation is CASGTPQIYEQYF. The full variable domain, with segments outside the CDR3 supplied by the reference TRBV5-6 and TRBJ2-7 proteins, appears as DAGVTQSPTHLIKTRGQQVTLRCSPKSGHDTVSWYQQALGQGPQFIFQYYEEEERQRGNFPDRFSGHQFPNYSSELNVNALLLGDSALYLCASGTPQIYEQYFGPGTRLTVT.